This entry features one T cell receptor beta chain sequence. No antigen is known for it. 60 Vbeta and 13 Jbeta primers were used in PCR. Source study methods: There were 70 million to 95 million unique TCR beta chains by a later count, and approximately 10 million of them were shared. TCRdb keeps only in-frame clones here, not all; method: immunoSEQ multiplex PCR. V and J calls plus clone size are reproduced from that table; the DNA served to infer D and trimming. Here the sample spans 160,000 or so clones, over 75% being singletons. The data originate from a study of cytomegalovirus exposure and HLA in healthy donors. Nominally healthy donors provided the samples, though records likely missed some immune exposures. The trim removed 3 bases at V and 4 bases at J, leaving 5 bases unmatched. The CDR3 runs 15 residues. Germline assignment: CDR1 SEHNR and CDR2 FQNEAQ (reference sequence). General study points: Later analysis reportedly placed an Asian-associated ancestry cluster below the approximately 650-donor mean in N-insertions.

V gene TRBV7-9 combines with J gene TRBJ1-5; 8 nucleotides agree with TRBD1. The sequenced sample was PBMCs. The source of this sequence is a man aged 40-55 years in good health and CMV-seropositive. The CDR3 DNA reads TGTGCCAGCAGCTTCGGGCAGGGGGCGAATCAGCCCCAGCATTTT. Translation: CASSFGQGANQPQHF.